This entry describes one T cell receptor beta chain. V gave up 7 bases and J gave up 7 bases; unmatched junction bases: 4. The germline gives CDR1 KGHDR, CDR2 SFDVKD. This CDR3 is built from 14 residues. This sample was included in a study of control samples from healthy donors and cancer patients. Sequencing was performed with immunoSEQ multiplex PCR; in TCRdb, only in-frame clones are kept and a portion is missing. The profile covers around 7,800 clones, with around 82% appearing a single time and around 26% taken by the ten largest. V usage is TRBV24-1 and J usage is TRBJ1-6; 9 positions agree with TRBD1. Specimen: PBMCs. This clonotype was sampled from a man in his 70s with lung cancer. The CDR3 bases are TGTGCCACCAGGGGACAGGGCACGAATTCACCCCTCCACTTT. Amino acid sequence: CATRGQGTNSPLHF.